The subject of this entry is one T cell receptor beta chain. Its target is not known. This specimen comes from a study of CD8+ T cells in alopecia areata. Overall study findings and caveats: Relative to mice, TCR sharing across patients was less clear, a difference possibly HLA-related. Besides other cells, scalp samples also yield sequences of resident alphabeta T cells from normal skin.

Researchers gathered lesional scalp punch biopsies and peripheral blood from patients with alopecia areata. Cell sorting on a FACSAria was used to separate CD4+ and CD8+ T cells from the PBMCs. RNA, once extracted, was reverse transcribed into cDNA for use as the sequencing template. Measured with immunoSEQ multiplex PCR; TCRdb has only the in-frame clones, and not every one. Among over 150,000 clones listed, almost 65% were seen once. This specimen consisted of CD4+ T cells sorted from blood, obtained at week 0. This clonotype was obtained from a human donor with alopecia areata.

CDR3 protein: CASSFSGGAHIQYF. CDR3 sequence (DNA): TGTGCCAGCAGCTTCTCAGGGGGCGCGCACATTCAGTACTTC. The chain joins TRBV7-2 to TRBJ2-4; 8 bases agree with TRBD1. This CDR3 has 14 amino acids. V was clipped by 3 bases and J by 8 bases; unmatched bases: 6. CDR1 is SGHTA, CDR2 FQGNSA, per germline.